This T cell receptor beta chain emerged from a study of CD8+ T cells in alopecia areata. Treatment meaning: oral pan-JAK inhibitor, 5-10 mg twice daily. As the sequencing template, cDNA was produced by extracting RNA and reverse transcribing it. Libraries were prepared by immunoSEQ multiplex PCR; TCRdb keeps only in-frame clonotypes and omits some of them. The sample lists 95,000 to 120,000 clones; roughly 56% were seen once. This CDR3 has 14 amino acids. The V end lost 2 bases, the J end lost 5 bases, and 14 bases lay between the germline ends. The germline CDR1 and CDR2 sequences are SGHRS and YFSETQ.

The receptor was derived from a human donor with alopecia areata. This chain uses TRBV5-1 with TRBJ2-7; TRBD1 might be the D (5 bases). The sequenced sample was CD4+ T cells sorted from blood, obtained at week 24, from a patient treated with tofacitinib. DNA of the CDR3: TGCGCCAGCAGCTTTTTCCCAGGGCCGAACGAGCAGTACTTC. Translating it yields CASSFFPGPNEQYF.